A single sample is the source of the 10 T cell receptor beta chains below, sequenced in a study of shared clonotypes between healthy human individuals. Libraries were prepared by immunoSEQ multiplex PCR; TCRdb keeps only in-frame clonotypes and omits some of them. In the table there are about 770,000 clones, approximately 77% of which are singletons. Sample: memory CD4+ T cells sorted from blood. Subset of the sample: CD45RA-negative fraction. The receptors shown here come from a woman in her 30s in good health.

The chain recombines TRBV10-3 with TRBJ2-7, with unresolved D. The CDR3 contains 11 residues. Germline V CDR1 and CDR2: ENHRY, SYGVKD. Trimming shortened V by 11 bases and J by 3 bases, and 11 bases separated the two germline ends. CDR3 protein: CAAMGVYEQYF. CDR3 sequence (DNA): TGTGCCGCGATGGGCGTCTACGAGCAGTACTTC.

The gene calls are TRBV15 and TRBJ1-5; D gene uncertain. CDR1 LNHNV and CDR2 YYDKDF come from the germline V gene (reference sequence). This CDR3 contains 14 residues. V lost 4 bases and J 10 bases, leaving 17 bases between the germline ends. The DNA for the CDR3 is TGTGCCACCAGCACCCCCACCACGGGAAAACCCCAGCATTTT. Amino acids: CATSTPTTGKPQHF. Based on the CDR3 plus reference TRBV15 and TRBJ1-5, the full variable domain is DAMVIQNPRYQVTQFGKPVTLSCSQTLNHNVMYWYQQKSSQAPKLLFHYYDKDFNNEADTPDNFQSRRPNTSFCFLDIRSPGLGDTAMYLCATSTPTTGKPQHFGDGTRLSIL.

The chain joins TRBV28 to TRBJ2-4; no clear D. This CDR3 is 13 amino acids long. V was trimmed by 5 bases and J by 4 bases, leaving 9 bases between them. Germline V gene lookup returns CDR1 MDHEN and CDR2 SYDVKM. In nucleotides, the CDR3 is TGTGCCAGCAGTCTTCCGGGTAAAAACATTCAGTACTTC. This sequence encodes CASSLPGKNIQYF.

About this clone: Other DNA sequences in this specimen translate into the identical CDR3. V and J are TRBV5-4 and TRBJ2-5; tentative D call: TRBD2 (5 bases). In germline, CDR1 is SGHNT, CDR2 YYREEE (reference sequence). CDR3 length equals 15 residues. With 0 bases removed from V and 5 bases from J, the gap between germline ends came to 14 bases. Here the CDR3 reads CASSLGGGPGETQYF. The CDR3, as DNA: TGTGCCAGCAGCTTGGGGGGTGGGCCGGGGGAGACCCAGTACTTC.

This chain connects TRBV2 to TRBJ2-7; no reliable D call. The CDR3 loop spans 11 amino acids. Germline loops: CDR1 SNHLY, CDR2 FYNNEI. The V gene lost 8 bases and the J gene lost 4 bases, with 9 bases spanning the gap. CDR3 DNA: TGTGCCAGCCAAGGGCTGTACGAGCAGTACTTC. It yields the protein CASQGLYEQYF.

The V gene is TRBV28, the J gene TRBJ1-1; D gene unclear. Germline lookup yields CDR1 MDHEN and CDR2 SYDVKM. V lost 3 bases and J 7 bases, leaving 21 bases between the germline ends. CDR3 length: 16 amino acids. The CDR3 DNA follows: TGTGCCAGCAGTTTTAACCCACAGCTCCAAGCAGGTGAAGCTTTCTTT. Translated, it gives CASSFNPQLQAGEAFF.

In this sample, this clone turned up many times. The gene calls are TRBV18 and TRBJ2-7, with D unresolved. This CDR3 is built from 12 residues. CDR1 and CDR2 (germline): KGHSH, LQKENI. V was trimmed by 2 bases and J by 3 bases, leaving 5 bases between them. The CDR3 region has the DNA TGTGCCAGCTCACCAAACTTCTACGAGCAGTACTTC. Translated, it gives CASSPNFYEQYF.

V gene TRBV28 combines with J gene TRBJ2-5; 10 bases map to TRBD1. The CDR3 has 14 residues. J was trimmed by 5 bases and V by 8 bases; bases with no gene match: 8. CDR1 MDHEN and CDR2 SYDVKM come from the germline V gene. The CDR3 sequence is CASFSPGQGETQYF. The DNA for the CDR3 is TGTGCCAGCTTTTCACCGGGACAGGGGGAGACCCAGTACTTC.

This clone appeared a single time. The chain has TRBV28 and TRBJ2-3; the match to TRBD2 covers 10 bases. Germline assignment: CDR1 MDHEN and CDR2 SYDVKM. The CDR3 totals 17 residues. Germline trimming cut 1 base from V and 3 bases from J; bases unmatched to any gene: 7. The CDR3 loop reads CASSLLGLAGATDTQYF. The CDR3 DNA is TGTGCCAGCAGTTTATTGGGGCTAGCGGGAGCTACAGATACGCAGTATTTT.

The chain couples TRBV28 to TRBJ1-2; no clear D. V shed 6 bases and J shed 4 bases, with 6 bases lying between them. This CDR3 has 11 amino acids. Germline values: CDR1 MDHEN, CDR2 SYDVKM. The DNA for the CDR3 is TGTGCCAGCAGCAACGCCTATGGCTACACCTTC. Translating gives CASSNAYGYTF.